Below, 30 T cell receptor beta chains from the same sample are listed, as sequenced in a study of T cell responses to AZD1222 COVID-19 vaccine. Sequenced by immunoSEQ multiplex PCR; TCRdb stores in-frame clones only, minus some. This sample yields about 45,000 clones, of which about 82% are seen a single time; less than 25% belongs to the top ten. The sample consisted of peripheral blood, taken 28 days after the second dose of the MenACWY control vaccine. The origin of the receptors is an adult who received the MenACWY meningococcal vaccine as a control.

DNA of the CDR3: TGTGCCAGCAGCATATCTTCGACCCGTTTTGAGGGAAACACCATATATTTT. The encoded protein is CASSISSTRFEGNTIYF. The chain uses TRBV7-2 and TRBJ1-3; no reliable D call. Per germline, CDR1 SGHTA and CDR2 FQGNSA. The CDR3 sequence is 17 residues long. V lost 5 bases and J lost 4, with 21 bases in between.

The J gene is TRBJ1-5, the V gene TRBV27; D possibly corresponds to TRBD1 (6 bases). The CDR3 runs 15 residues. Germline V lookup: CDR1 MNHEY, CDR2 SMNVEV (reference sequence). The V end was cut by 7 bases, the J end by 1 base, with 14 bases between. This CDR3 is CASKRGGLSNQPQHF. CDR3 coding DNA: TGTGCCAGCAAAAGGGGGGGGCTGAGCAATCAGCCCCAGCATTTT.

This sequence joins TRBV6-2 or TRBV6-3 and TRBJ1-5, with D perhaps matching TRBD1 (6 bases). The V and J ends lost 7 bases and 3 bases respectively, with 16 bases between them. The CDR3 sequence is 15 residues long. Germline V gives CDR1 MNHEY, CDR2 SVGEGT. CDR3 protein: CASTPVGAINQPQHF. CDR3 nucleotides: TGTGCCAGCACCCCAGTGGGGGCTATCAATCAGCCCCAGCATTTT.

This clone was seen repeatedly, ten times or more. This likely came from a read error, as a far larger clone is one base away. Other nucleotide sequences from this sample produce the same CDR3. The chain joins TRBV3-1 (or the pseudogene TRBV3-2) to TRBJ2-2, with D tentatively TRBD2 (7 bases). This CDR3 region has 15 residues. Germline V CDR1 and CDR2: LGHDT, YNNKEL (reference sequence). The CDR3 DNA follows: TGTGCCCGCAGCTCCCGGGCGGGGGCGGGCGGGGAGCTGTTTTTT. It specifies CARSSRAGAGGELFF.

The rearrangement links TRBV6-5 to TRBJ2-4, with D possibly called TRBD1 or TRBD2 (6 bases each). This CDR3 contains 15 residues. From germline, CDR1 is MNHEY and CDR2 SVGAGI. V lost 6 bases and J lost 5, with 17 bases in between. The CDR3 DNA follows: TGTGCCAGCAGACCCCGGGGGCCGGGGGAAAACATTCAGTACTTC. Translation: CASRPRGPGENIQYF.

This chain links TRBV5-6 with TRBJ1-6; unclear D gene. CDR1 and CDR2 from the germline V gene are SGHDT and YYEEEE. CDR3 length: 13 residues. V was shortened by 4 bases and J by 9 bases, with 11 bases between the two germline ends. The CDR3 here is CASSPWGTSPLHF. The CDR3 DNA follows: TGTGCCAGCAGCCCCTGGGGTACTTCACCCCTCCACTTT.

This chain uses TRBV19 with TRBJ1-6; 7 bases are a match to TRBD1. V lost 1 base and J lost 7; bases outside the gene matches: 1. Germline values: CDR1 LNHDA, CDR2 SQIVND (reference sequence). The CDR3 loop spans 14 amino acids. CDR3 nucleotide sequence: TGTGCCAGTAGTATAGGACAGGGAAATTCACCCCTCCACTTT. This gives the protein CASSIGQGNSPLHF.

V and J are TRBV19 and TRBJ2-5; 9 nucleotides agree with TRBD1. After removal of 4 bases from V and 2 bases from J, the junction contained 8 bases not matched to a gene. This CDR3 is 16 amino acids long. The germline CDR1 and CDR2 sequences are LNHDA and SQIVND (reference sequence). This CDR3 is CASSNGGQGLQETQYF. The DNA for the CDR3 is TGTGCCAGTAGTAACGGGGGACAGGGCTTACAAGAGACCCAGTACTTC.

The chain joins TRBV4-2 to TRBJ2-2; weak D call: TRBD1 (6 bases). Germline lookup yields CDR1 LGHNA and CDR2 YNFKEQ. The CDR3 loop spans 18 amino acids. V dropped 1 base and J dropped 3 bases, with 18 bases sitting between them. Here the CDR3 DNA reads TGTGCCAGCAGCCAAGGTCGAGGGGGAGTTATCGACACCGGGGAGCTGTTTTTT. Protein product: CASSQGRGGVIDTGELFF.

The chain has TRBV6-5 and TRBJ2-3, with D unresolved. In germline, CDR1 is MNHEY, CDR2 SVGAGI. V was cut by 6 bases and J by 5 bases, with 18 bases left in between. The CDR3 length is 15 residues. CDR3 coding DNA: TGTGCCAGCAGGTCACAGCTACTTCCCCAAGATACGCAGTATTTT. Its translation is CASRSQLLPQDTQYF.

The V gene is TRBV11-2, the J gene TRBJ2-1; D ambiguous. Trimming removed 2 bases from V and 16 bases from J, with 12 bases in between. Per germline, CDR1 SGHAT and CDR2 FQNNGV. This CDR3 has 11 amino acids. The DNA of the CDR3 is TGTGCCAGCAGCTTATCGACACCTCCTTTCTTC. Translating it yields CASSLSTPPFF.

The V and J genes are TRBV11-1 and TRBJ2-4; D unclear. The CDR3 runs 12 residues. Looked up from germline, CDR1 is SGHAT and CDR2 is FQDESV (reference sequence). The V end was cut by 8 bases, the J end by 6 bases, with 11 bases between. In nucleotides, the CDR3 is TGTGCCAGCGGGCCCCGAGGAAACATTCAGTACTTC. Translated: CASGPRGNIQYF.

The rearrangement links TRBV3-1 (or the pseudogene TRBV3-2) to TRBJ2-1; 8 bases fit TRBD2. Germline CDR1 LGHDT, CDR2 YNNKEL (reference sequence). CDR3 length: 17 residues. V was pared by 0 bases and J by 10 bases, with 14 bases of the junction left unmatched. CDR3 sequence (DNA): TGTGCCAGCAGCCAAGATTGGGACGGGGGGGACCGAATAGAGCAGTTCTTC. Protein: CASSQDWDGGDRIEQFF.

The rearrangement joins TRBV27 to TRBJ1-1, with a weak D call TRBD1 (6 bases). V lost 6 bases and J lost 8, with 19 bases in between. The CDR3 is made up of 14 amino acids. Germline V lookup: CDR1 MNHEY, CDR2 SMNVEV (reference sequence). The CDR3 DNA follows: TGTGCCAGCAGGTACCGAGATACAGGGCCCGAAGCTTTCTTT. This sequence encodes CASRYRDTGPEAFF.

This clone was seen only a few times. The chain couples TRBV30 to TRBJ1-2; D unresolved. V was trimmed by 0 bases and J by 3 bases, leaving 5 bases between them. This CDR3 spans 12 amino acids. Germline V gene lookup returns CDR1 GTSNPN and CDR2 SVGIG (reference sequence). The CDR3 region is CAWSVQYYGYTF. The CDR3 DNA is TGTGCCTGGAGTGTACAATACTATGGCTACACCTTC.

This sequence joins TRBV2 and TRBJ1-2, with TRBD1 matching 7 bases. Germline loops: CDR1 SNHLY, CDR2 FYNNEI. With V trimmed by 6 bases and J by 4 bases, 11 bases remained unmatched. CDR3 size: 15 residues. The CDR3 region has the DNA TGTGCCAGCAGCCTCGAAAAGACAGGGATCTATGGCTACACCTTC. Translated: CASSLEKTGIYGYTF.

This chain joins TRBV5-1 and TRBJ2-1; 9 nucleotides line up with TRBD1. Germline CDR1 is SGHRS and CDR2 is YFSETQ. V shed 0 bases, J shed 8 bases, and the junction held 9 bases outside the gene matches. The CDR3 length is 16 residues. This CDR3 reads CASSLDVRDRVHEQFF. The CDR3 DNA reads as TGCGCCAGCAGCTTGGATGTCCGGGACAGGGTCCATGAGCAGTTCTTC.

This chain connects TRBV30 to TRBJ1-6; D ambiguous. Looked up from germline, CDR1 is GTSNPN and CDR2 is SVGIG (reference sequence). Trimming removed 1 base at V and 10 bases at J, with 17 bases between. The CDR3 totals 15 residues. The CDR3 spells CAWSGTASNGSPLHF. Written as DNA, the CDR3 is TGTGCCTGGAGTGGCACGGCCTCAAACGGATCACCCCTCCACTTT.

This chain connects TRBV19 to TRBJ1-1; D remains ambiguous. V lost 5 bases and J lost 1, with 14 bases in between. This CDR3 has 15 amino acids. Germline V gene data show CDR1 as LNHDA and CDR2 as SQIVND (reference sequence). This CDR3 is CASSPDARKNTEAFF. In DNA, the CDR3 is TGTGCCAGTAGTCCGGATGCACGGAAGAACACTGAAGCTTTCTTT. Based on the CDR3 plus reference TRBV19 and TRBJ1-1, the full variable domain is DGGITQSPKYLFRKEGQNVTLSCEQNLNHDAMYWYRQDPGQGLRLIYYSQIVNDFQKGDIAEGYSVSREKKESFPLTVTSAQKNPTAFYLCASSPDARKNTEAFFGQGTRLTVV.

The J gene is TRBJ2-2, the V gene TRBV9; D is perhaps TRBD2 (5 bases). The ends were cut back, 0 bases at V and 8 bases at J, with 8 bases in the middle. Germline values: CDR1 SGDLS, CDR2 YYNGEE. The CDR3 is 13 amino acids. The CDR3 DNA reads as TGTGCCAGCAGCGTAGCGGGGAGAGGGGAGCTGTTTTTT. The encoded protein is CASSVAGRGELFF.

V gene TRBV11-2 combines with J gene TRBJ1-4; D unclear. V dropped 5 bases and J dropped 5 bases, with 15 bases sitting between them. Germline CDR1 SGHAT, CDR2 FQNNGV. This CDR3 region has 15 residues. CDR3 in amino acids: CASSAHQAANEKLFF. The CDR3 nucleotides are TGTGCCAGCAGCGCCCACCAGGCCGCCAATGAAAAACTGTTTTTT.

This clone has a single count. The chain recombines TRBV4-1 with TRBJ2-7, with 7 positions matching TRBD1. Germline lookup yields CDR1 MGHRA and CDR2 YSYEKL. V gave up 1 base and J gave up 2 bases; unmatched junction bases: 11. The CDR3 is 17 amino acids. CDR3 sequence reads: CASSQGYLRDSTYEQYV. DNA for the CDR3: TGCGCCAGCAGCCAAGGCTATCTCCGGGACAGTACCTACGAGCAGTACGTC.

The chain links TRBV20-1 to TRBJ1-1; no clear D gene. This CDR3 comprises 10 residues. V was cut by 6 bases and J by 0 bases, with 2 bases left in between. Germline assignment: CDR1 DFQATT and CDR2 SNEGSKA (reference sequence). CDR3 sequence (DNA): TGCAGTGCGATGAACACTGAAGCTTTCTTT. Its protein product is CSAMNTEAFF.

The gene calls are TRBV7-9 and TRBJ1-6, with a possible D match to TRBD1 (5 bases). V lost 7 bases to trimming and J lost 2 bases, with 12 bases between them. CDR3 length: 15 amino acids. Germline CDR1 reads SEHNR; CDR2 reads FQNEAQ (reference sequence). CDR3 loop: CASMTQGTYNSPLHF. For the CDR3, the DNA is TGTGCCAGCATGACCCAGGGCACCTATAATTCACCCCTCCACTTT.

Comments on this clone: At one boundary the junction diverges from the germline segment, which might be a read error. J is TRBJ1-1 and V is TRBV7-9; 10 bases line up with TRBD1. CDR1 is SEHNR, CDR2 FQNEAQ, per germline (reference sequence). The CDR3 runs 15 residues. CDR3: CAGSSKTGGWTEAFF. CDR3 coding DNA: TGTGCCGGCAGCTCCAAGACAGGGGGCTGGACTGAAGCTTTCTTT.

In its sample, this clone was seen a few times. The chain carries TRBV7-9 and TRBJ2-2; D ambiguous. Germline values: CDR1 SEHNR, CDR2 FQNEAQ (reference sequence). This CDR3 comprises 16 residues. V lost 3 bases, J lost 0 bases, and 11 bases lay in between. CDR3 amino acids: CASSLPPVSNTGELFF. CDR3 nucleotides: TGTGCCAGCAGCTTGCCCCCTGTTTCGAACACCGGGGAGCTGTTTTTT.

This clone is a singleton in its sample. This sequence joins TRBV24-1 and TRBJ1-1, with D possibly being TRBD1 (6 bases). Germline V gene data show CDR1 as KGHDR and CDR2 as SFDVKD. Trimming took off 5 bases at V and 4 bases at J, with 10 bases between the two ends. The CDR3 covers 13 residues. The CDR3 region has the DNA TGTGCCACCAGTGGGGGACACATCACTGAAGCTTTCTTT. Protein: CATSGGHITEAFF.

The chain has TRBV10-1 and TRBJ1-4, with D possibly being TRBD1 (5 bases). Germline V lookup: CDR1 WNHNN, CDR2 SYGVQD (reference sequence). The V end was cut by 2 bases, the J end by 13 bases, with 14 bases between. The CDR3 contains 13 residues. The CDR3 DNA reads TGCGCCAGCAGTGAGAAGCAATCGGGGGGACTGTTTTTT. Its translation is CASSEKQSGGLFF.

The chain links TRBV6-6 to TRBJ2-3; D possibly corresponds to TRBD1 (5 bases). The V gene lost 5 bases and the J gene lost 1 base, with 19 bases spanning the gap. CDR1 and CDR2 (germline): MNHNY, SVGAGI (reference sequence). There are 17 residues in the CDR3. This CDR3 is CASSPWQGARGTDTQYF. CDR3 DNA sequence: TGTGCCAGCAGTCCATGGCAAGGGGCTCGGGGCACAGATACGCAGTATTTT.

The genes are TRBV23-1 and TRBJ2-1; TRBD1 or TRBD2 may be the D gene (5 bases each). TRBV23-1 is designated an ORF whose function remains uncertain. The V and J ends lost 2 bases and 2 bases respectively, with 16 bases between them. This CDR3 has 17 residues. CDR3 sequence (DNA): TGCGCCAGCAGTCAAACCCGCCCGAGGGGACCCTACAATGAGCAGTTCTTC. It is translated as CASSQTRPRGPYNEQFF.